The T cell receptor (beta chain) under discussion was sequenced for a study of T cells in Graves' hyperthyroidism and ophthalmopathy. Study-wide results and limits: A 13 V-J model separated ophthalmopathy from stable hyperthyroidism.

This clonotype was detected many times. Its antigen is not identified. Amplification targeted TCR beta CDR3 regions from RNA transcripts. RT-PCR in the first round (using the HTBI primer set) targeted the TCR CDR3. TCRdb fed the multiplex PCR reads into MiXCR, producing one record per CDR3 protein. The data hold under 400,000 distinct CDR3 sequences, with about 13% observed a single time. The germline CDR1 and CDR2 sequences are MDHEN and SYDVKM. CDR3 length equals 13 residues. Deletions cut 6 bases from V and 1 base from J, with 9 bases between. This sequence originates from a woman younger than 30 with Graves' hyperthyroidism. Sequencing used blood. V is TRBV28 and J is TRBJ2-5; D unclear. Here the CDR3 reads CASRTSTQETQYF. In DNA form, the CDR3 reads TGTGCCAGCAGAACCTCGACCCAAGAGACCCAGTACTTC.